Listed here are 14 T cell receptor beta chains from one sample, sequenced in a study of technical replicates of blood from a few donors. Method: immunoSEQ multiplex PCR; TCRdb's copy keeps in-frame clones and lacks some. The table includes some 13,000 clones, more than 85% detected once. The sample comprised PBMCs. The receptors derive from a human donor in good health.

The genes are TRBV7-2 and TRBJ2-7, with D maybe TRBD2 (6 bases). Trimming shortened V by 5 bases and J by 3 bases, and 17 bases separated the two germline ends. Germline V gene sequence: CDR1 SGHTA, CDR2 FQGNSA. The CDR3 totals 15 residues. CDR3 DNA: TGTGCCAGCAGCCACCCTCCGGGACTCGGCTACGAGCAGTACTTC. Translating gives CASSHPPGLGYEQYF. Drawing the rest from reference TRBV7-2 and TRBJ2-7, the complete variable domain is GAGVSQSPSNKVTEKGKDVELRCDPISGHTALYWYRQSLGQGLEFLIYFQGNSAPDKSGLPSDRFSAERTGGSVSTLTIQRTQQEDSAVYLCASSHPPGLGYEQYFGPGTRLTVT.

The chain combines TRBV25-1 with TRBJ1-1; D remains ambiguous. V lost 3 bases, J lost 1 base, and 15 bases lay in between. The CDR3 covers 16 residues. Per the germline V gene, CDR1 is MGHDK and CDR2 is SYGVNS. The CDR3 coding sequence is TGTGCCAGCAGTGATTCCGCGGGTTTGGGGAACACTGAAGCTTTCTTT. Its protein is CASSDSAGLGNTEAFF.

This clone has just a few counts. The CDR3 bases are TGTGCCAGCAGCTACCGGGACAGGGTCGACGAGCAGTACTTC. It is translated as CASSYRDRVDEQYF. The V call is TRBV7-9, the J call TRBJ2-7; 9 bases are shared with TRBD1. CDR1 is SEHNR, CDR2 FQNEAQ, per germline (reference sequence). The V gene end was trimmed by 4 bases and the J gene end by 5 bases; junction bases not matched to a gene: 6. This CDR3 is 14 amino acids long.

As DNA, the CDR3 is TGTGCCAGCAGCTTACGGGGGAGGCGGGACGAGCAGTACTTC. It yields the protein CASSLRGRRDEQYF. V gene TRBV7-2 combines with J gene TRBJ2-7; D perhaps matches TRBD2 (6 bases). The CDR3 is 14 residues long. Germline V gene lookup returns CDR1 SGHTA and CDR2 FQGNSA. V was clipped by 2 bases and J by 5 bases, with 13 bases between them. Based on the CDR3 plus reference TRBV7-2 and TRBJ2-7, the full variable domain is GAGVSQSPSNKVTEKGKDVELRCDPISGHTALYWYRQSLGQGLEFLIYFQGNSAPDKSGLPSDRFSAERTGGSVSTLTIQRTQQEDSAVYLCASSLRGRRDEQYFGPGTRLTVT.

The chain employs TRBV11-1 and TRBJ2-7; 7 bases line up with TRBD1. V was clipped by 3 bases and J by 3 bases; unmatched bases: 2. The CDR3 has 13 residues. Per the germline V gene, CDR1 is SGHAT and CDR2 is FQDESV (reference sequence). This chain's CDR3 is CASSLGQNYEQYF. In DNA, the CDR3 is TGTGCCAGCAGCTTGGGACAGAACTACGAGCAGTACTTC.

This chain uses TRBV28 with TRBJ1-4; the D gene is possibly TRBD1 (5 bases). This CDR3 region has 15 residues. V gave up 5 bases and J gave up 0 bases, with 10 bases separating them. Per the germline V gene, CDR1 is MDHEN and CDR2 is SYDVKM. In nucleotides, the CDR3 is TGTGCCAGCAGTGCGGGGGTTGCAACTAATGAAAAACTGTTTTTT. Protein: CASSAGVATNEKLFF.

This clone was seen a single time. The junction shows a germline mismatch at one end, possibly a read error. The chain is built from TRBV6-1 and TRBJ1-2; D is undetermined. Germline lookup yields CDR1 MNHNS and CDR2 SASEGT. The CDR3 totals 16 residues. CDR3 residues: CASSERVTTSSYGYTF. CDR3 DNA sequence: TGTGCCAGTAGTGAGAGGGTCACCACTTCATCCTATGGCTACACCTTC.

The DNA of the CDR3 is TGTGCCTGGACCCGTCGCGATAGCAATCAGCCCCAGCATTTT. Amino acid sequence: CAWTRRDSNQPQHF. J is TRBJ1-5 and V is TRBV30; D remains ambiguous. Per germline, CDR1 GTSNPN and CDR2 SVGIG (reference sequence). The V gene lost 4 bases and the J gene lost 0 bases, with 10 bases spanning the gap. CDR3 length equals 14 residues.

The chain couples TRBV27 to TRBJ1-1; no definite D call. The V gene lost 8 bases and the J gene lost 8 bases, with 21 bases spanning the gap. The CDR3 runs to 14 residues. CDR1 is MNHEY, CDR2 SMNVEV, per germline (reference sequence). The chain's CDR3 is CASRFTQFVGEAFF. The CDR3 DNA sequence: TGTGCCAGCCGCTTTACCCAATTTGTCGGGGAAGCTTTCTTT.

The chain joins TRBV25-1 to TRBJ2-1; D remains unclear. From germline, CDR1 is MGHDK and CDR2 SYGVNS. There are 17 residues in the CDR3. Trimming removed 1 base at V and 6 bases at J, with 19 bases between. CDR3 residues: CASSESVGVLHANEQFF. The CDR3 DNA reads TGTGCCAGCAGTGAATCGGTAGGAGTCTTACATGCCAATGAGCAGTTCTTC.

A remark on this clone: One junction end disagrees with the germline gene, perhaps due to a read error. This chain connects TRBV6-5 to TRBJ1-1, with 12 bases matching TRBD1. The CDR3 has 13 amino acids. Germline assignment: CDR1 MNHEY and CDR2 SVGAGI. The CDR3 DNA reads TGTGCCAGCAGCCTCCGGGACAGGGGGCAAGACCCTTTT. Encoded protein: CASSLRDRGQDPF.

CDR3 loop: CASSLIASGLPGNEQFF. The CDR3 nucleotides read TGTGCCAGCAGCTTAATCGCTAGCGGGCTACCTGGGAATGAGCAGTTCTTC. The chain couples TRBV7-3 to TRBJ2-1, with 8 bases aligning to TRBD2. V shed 1 base and J 7 bases; nucleotides not matched to a gene: 12. CDR1 is SGHTA, CDR2 FQGTGA, per germline. The CDR3 sequence is 17 residues long. The whole variable domain, remainder taken from reference TRBV7-3 and TRBJ2-1, is GAGVSQTPSNKVTEKGKYVELRCDPISGHTALYWYRQSLGQGPEFLIYFQGTGAADDSGLPNDRFFAVRPEGSVSTLKIQRTERGDSAVYLCASSLIASGLPGNEQFFGPGTRLTVL.

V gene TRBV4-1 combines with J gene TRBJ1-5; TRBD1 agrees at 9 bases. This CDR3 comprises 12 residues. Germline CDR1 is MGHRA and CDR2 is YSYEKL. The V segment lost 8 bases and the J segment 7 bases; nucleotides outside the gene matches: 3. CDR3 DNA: TGCGCCAGCGGGGACAGGGACCAGCCCCAGCATTTT. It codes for CASGDRDQPQHF.

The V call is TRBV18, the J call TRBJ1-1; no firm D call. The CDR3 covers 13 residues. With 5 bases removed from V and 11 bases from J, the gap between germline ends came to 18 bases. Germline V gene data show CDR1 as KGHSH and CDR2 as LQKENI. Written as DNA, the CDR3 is TGTGCCAGCTCATCATCGCAAGCTTTTGAGGCTTTCTTT. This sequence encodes CASSSSQAFEAFF.